This entry is about one T cell receptor beta chain. Each cell subset's genomic DNA was divided evenly among several immunoSEQ plates. Using immunoSEQ multiplex PCR, the repertoire was profiled, and TCRdb retains in-frame clones only, with some absent. The table lists about 1.5 million clones, nearly 99% of them singletons. The germline V gene encodes CDR1 SGHRS and CDR2 YFSETQ. Trimming left V 1 base short and J 0 bases short, with 10 bases between. CDR3 length: 15 amino acids. These data come from a study of shared clonotypes between healthy human individuals. Source material: naive CD4+ T cells sorted from blood. Subset indicated: CD45RA+ positively selected. J is TRBJ2-5 and V is TRBV5-1; the D gene is possibly TRBD2 (6 bases). This TCR derives from a man under 40 in good health. CDR3 in amino acids: CASSLRGGNQETQYF. The CDR3 DNA reads as TGCGCCAGCAGCTTGAGGGGAGGCAACCAAGAGACCCAGTACTTC.